Following are 32 T cell receptor beta chains from one sample sequenced in a study of T cells in Graves' hyperthyroidism and ophthalmopathy. What was amplified from RNA transcripts were TCR beta CDR3 regions. An initial round of RT-PCR targeting the TCR CDR3 relied on the HTBI primer set. MiXCR, applied by TCRdb to the multiplex PCR reads, yields one record per CDR3 protein. Of 360,000 or so distinct CDR3 sequences listed, about a sixth are singletons. The sequenced sample consisted of blood. The receptors come from a woman aged 40 to 50 with Graves' ophthalmopathy.

Ten or more counts support this clonotype. The chain joins TRBV6-1 to TRBJ2-2; D uncertain. V lost 2 bases to trimming and J lost 1 base, with 8 bases between them. The CDR3 contains 15 residues. Germline V CDR1 and CDR2: MNHNS, SASEGT. CDR3 in DNA: TGTGCCAGCAGTGAAATCCTAAAGAACACCGGGGAGCTGTTTTTT. As protein: CASSEILKNTGELFF.

This clonotype was recorded many times. This chain links TRBV5-6 with TRBJ2-5, with 9 positions matching TRBD1. Trimming cost V 4 bases and J 5 bases; bases outside gene matches: 9. The germline V gene has CDR1 SGHDT and CDR2 YYEEEE. The CDR3 has 15 amino acids. CDR3 protein: CASSRNDRGWETQYF. The CDR3 DNA sequence: TGTGCCAGCAGCCGAAACGACAGGGGGTGGGAGACCCAGTACTTC.

This clonotype appeared a few times. The rearrangement uses TRBV7-2 and TRBJ2-5; D call uncertain. Trimming removed 3 bases at V and 3 bases at J, with 5 bases between. CDR3 length: 12 amino acids. Germline-derived CDR1 and CDR2 are SGHTA and FQGNSA. The CDR3 sequence: CASSFTEETQYF. CDR3 nucleotides: TGTGCCAGCAGCTTCACTGAAGAGACCCAGTACTTC.

This clonotype was recorded many times. The chain combines TRBV3-1 with TRBJ1-3; no reliable D call. There are 15 residues in the CDR3. Germline CDR1 is LGHDT and CDR2 is YNNKEL (reference sequence). V gave up 6 bases and J gave up 0 bases, with 12 bases separating them. The CDR3 here is CASRATFSSGNTIYF. The CDR3 nucleotides are TGTGCCAGCAGAGCGACATTCAGCTCTGGAAACACCATATATTTT.

There are many counts of this clonotype. The rearrangement links TRBV12-3 or TRBV12-4 to TRBJ2-7, with TRBD1 matching over 10 bases. The CDR3 consists of 14 residues. Trimming took 6 bases from V and 6 from J; bases not matched to a gene: 8. The CDR3, as DNA: TGTGCCAGCAGGGCCGGGACAGGGGTCGGCGAGCAGTACTTC. Its protein product is CASRAGTGVGEQYF.

This clonotype came up many times. The chain employs TRBV28 and TRBJ2-5, with 7 positions matching TRBD1. This CDR3 spans 14 amino acids. Germline CDR1 is MDHEN and CDR2 is SYDVKM. Germline trimming cut 3 bases from V and 2 bases from J; bases unmatched to any gene: 3. CDR3 in amino acids: CASSFGQAQETQYF. The CDR3 nucleotides are TGTGCCAGCAGTTTTGGACAGGCACAAGAGACCCAGTACTTC.

This clonotype came up many times. V usage is TRBV12-3 or TRBV12-4 and J usage is TRBJ1-1, with D perhaps TRBD1 (5 bases). CDR3 length: 12 amino acids. V was cut by 2 bases and J by 8 bases, with 9 bases left in between. In DNA form, the CDR3 reads TGTGCCAGCAGTTTATGGCCAGGGGAAGCTTTCTTT. Amino acids: CASSLWPGEAFF.

The sample holds a few counts of this clonotype. V usage is TRBV30 and J usage is TRBJ2-7; 11 bases are a match to TRBD1. V lost 7 bases and J lost 4; bases outside the gene matches: 12. In germline, CDR1 is GTSNPN, CDR2 SVGIG (reference sequence). The CDR3 totals 15 residues. In DNA form, the CDR3 reads TGTGCCTCCCAGCAGTCCGGGACAGGGGGTTACGAGCAGTACTTC. It encodes CASQQSGTGGYEQYF.

This clonotype was found many times. This sequence joins TRBV20-1 and TRBJ2-5, with D perhaps matching TRBD2 (6 bases). The V end lost 0 bases, the J end lost 4 bases, and 9 bases lay between the germline ends. This CDR3 contains 13 residues. From germline, CDR1 is DFQATT and CDR2 SNEGSKA (reference sequence). The CDR3 loop is CSARDLSGETQYF. CDR3 DNA: TGCAGTGCTAGAGATCTTAGCGGAGAGACCCAGTACTTC.

This clonotype was counted ten times or more. J is TRBJ1-2 and V is TRBV27; 10 nucleotides match TRBD1. In germline, CDR1 is MNHEY, CDR2 SMNVEV (reference sequence). V lost 5 bases, J lost 5 bases, and 8 bases stayed unmatched. CDR3 length: 15 residues. The CDR3 here is CASSSDRGQGYGYTF. The CDR3 DNA reads TGTGCCAGCAGTAGTGACAGGGGGCAGGGATATGGCTACACCTTC.

This clonotype has at least ten counts. The chain employs TRBV7-2 and TRBJ1-2; D is perhaps TRBD1 (5 bases). Germline V lookup: CDR1 SGHTA, CDR2 FQGNSA. This CDR3 is built from 14 residues. Trimming cost V 8 bases and J 4 bases, with 17 bases left between them. This CDR3 is CASAPSGGGYGYTF. CDR3 nucleotide sequence: TGTGCCAGCGCCCCGTCCGGGGGGGGCTATGGCTACACCTTC.

This clonotype was found many times. The chain uses TRBV11-2 and TRBJ2-7, with D possibly matching TRBD2 (5 bases). The CDR3 extends over 13 amino acids. The germline V and J ends were trimmed by 5 bases and 4 bases, with 12 bases remaining between them. The V gene's germline CDR1 is SGHAT and CDR2 FQNNGV. CDR3 amino acids: CASSPAGLYEQYF. CDR3 coding DNA: TGTGCCAGCAGCCCTGCTGGACTTTACGAGCAGTACTTC.

This clonotype was recorded at least ten times. The V and J genes are TRBV30 and TRBJ2-2, with D tentatively TRBD1 or TRBD2 (5 bases each). The CDR3 runs 15 residues. Germline CDR1 and CDR2: GTSNPN and SVGIG (reference sequence). V was cut by 3 bases and J by 4 bases, with 15 bases left in between. CDR3 in amino acids: CAWSEAERGTGELFF. In DNA form, the CDR3 reads TGTGCCTGGAGCGAGGCGGAGAGGGGCACCGGGGAGCTGTTTTTT.

This clonotype was seen repeatedly, ten times or more. The V call is TRBV30, the J call TRBJ1-5, with D possibly TRBD1 on 6 matching bases. The V end lost 1 base, the J end lost 0 bases, and 13 bases lay between the germline ends. The CDR3 totals 16 residues. Germline V gives CDR1 GTSNPN, CDR2 SVGIG (reference sequence). CDR3 coding DNA: TGTGCCTGGAGTGACGGGACATGGGATAGCAATCAGCCCCAGCATTTT. It codes for CAWSDGTWDSNQPQHF.

This clonotype was counted ten times or more. The rearrangement uses TRBV28 and TRBJ1-2; a weak D match, TRBD1 (6 bases). The length of the CDR3 is 18 residues. From germline, CDR1 is MDHEN and CDR2 SYDVKM. Trimming stripped 4 bases from V and 7 bases from J, with 28 bases between. DNA for the CDR3: TGTGCCAGCAGTTATAGTTGGGGGGACACACGTCGTTCGGGTGGCTACACCTTC. Translation gives CASSYSWGDTRRSGGYTF.

This clonotype was counted ten times or more. The genes are TRBV2 and TRBJ1-6; no clear D. V was pared by 4 bases and J by 3 bases, with 10 bases between. The CDR3 has 15 residues. CDR1 is SNHLY and CDR2 is FYNNEI in the germline V gene. CDR3 nucleotide sequence: TGTGCCAGCAGTGTGGGCGGAAACTATAATTCACCCCTCCACTTT. Amino acid sequence: CASSVGGNYNSPLHF. Supplemented by reference TRBV2 and TRBJ1-6, the full variable domain reads EPEVTQTPSHQVTQMGQEVILRCVPISNHLYFYWYRQILGQKVEFLVSFYNNEISEKSEIFDDQFSVERPDGSNFTLKIRSTKLEDSAMYFCASSVGGNYNSPLHFGNGTRLTVT.

This clonotype was observed at least ten times. The chain links TRBV6-5 to TRBJ2-7; 8 bases are shared with TRBD1. After removal of 6 bases from V and 1 base from J, the junction contained 8 bases not matched to a gene. This CDR3 has 15 residues. Germline V gene lookup returns CDR1 MNHEY and CDR2 SVGAGI. The CDR3 spells CASSRGTGRSYEQYF. The DNA of the CDR3 is TGTGCCAGCAGCCGAGGGACAGGCCGTTCCTACGAGCAGTACTTC.

In this sample, this clonotype turned up many times. The V call is TRBV20-1, the J call TRBJ2-5; the match to TRBD1 covers 9 bases. Germline V gene lookup returns CDR1 DFQATT and CDR2 SNEGSKA (reference sequence). The CDR3 is 17 residues long. The trim removed 3 bases at V and 4 bases at J, leaving 15 bases unmatched. The CDR3 DNA reads as TGCAGTGCTAGTAGTTCACAGGGGGCCCACTCTGGAGAGACCCAGTACTTC. It encodes CSASSSQGAHSGETQYF.

This clonotype was recorded many times. The chain combines TRBV19 with TRBJ1-1, with a possible D match to TRBD1 (6 bases). Germline CDR1 is LNHDA and CDR2 is SQIVND (reference sequence). The CDR3 runs to 12 residues. The V end was cut by 7 bases, the J end by 1 base, with 7 bases between. The CDR3: CASNRANTEAFF. In DNA, the CDR3 is TGTGCCAGTAACAGGGCGAACACTGAAGCTTTCTTT.

In its sample, this clonotype was seen many times. This rearrangement joins TRBV28 to TRBJ1-1; no definite D call. The CDR3 extends over 12 amino acids. The germline gives CDR1 MDHEN, CDR2 SYDVKM. V was trimmed by 6 bases and J by 7 bases, leaving 12 bases between them. In nucleotides, the CDR3 is TGTGCCAGCAGCCGCCAGCGGAGTGAAGCTTTCTTT. This sequence encodes CASSRQRSEAFF.

This clonotype was counted many times. This chain links TRBV7-2 with TRBJ2-7, with D perhaps matching TRBD1 (7 bases). The CDR3 is 14 amino acids. V lost 1 base and J 2 bases, leaving 9 bases between the germline ends. Germline V gene data show CDR1 as SGHTA and CDR2 as FQGNSA. CDR3 in amino acids: CASSLGRGAYEQYF. Written as DNA, the CDR3 is TGTGCCAGCAGCTTAGGCAGGGGGGCCTACGAGCAGTACTTC.

There are many counts of this clonotype. The chain couples TRBV9 to TRBJ2-2; 7 nucleotides agree with TRBD2. The CDR3 extends over 15 amino acids. Losses at the gene ends were 0 bases for V and 6 bases for J; bases not matched to a gene: 5. CDR1 is SGDLS and CDR2 is YYNGEE in the germline V gene. The CDR3 sequence is CASSVVAGVSGELFF. CDR3 sequence (DNA): TGTGCCAGCAGCGTAGTTGCGGGAGTATCCGGGGAGCTGTTTTTT.

This clonotype was detected ten times or more. The CDR3 sequence: CASSLGPGRTQPQHF. The CDR3 nucleotides read TGTGCCAGCAGCTTAGGCCCCGGACGTACTCAGCCCCAGCATTTT. The V and J genes are TRBV7-8 and TRBJ1-5; D call uncertain. The CDR3 runs to 15 residues. Trimming cost V 1 base and J 6 bases, with 13 bases left between them. Germline V gene data show CDR1 as SGHVS and CDR2 as FQNEAQ. The full variable domain, in which reference TRBV7-8 and TRBJ1-5 provide the parts outside the CDR3, is GAGVSQSPRYKVAKRGQDVALRCDPISGHVSLFWYQQALGQGPEFLTYFQNEAQLDKSGLPSDRFFAERPEGSVSTLKIQRTQQEDSAVYLCASSLGPGRTQPQHFGDGTRLSIL.

This clonotype was observed a handful of times. The rearrangement joins TRBV4-2 to TRBJ2-5; D uncertain. Trimming left V 4 bases short and J 3 bases short, with 12 bases between. Germline V gives CDR1 LGHNA, CDR2 YNFKEQ. The CDR3 consists of 14 residues. CDR3 amino acids: CASSPRAGEETQYF. The DNA for the CDR3 is TGTGCCAGCAGCCCCCGGGCCGGCGAAGAGACCCAGTACTTC.

This clonotype was observed many times. The rearrangement joins TRBV27 to TRBJ2-7; tentatively, D is TRBD2 (6 bases). Trimming took off 5 bases at V and 6 bases at J, with 17 bases between the two ends. The germline V gene has CDR1 MNHEY and CDR2 SMNVEV (reference sequence). The length of the CDR3 is 14 residues. CDR3 region: CASSMTSYLAEQYF. The CDR3 bases are TGTGCCAGCAGTATGACTAGTTATCTCGCCGAGCAGTACTTC.

This clonotype was seen ten or more times. The chain combines TRBV11-2 with TRBJ2-7; 7 nucleotides match TRBD2. The CDR3 length is 15 residues. CDR1 is SGHAT, CDR2 FQNNGV, per germline. Unmatched junction bases numbered 6, after V lost 3 bases and J lost 1 base. CDR3 in amino acids: CASSFASGGSYEQYF. The CDR3 nucleotides are TGTGCCAGCAGCTTCGCTAGCGGAGGATCCTACGAGCAGTACTTC. The full variable domain, rest sourced from reference TRBV11-2 and TRBJ2-7, is EAGVAQSPRYKIIEKRQSVAFWCNPISGHATLYWYQQILGQGPKLLIQFQNNGVVDDSQLPKDRFSAERLKGVDSTLKIQPAKLEDSAVYLCASSFASGGSYEQYFGPGTRLTVT.

The chain's CDR3 is CASSRTVSGYTF. CDR3 DNA: TGTGCCAGCAGTCGGACAGTCAGTGGCTACACCTTC. J is TRBJ1-2 and V is TRBV12-3 or TRBV12-4; D possibly corresponds to TRBD1 (6 bases). V was clipped by 5 bases and J by 7 bases, with 11 bases between them. CDR3 size: 12 residues.

This clonotype was counted many times. J is TRBJ1-1 and V is TRBV5-6; the D is unclear. V was trimmed by 4 bases and J by 0 bases, leaving 13 bases between them. Per the germline V gene, CDR1 is SGHDT and CDR2 is YYEEEE. The CDR3 consists of 15 residues. The CDR3, as DNA: TGTGCCAGCAGCCACCTCAGGCGGGTGAACACTGAAGCTTTCTTT. The encoded protein is CASSHLRRVNTEAFF.

This rearrangement joins TRBV15 to TRBJ2-5, with D tentatively TRBD2 (5 bases). The germline V gene encodes CDR1 LNHNV and CDR2 YYDKDF (reference sequence). This CDR3 comprises 15 residues. The ends were cut back, 6 bases at V and 2 bases at J, with 16 bases in the middle. The DNA for the CDR3 is TGTGCCACCAGTTCGTTAGGACGGACTCAAGAGACCCAGTACTTC. It specifies CATSSLGRTQETQYF. Full variable domain (rest looked up from reference TRBV15 and TRBJ2-5): DAMVIQNPRYQVTQFGKPVTLSCSQTLNHNVMYWYQQKSSQAPKLLFHYYDKDFNNEADTPDNFQSRRPNTSFCFLDIRSPGLGDTAMYLCATSSLGRTQETQYFGPGTRLLVL.

The V call is TRBV20-1, the J call TRBJ1-2; TRBD1 is a possible D gene (5 bases). Germline CDR1 is DFQATT and CDR2 is SNEGSKA (reference sequence). CDR3 length: 14 amino acids. The V end was cut by 3 bases, the J end by 2 bases, with 13 bases between. For the CDR3, the DNA is TGCAGTGCTAGGCTAGGGACCGGAAACTATGGCTACACCTTC. Protein: CSARLGTGNYGYTF.

At least ten counts were recorded for this clonotype. The chain couples TRBV11-3 to TRBJ2-7, with TRBD2 matching over 7 bases. The V and J ends lost 1 base and 0 bases, in that order; junction bases with no gene match: 6. Germline values: CDR1 SGHNT, CDR2 YENEEA. The length of the CDR3 is 16 residues. CDR3 amino acids: CASSLGGGYISYEQYF. As DNA, the CDR3 is TGTGCCAGCAGCTTAGGGGGGGGGTACATCTCCTACGAGCAGTACTTC.

At least ten counts were recorded for this clonotype. The gene calls are TRBV2 and TRBJ1-4; the D is unclear. Trimming stripped 8 bases from V and 8 bases from J, with 18 bases between. Germline CDR1 SNHLY, CDR2 FYNNEI. This CDR3 is built from 14 residues. CDR3 DNA: TGTGCCAGCGCCGGATCGGCATCGGGGGAAAAACTGTTTTTT. This sequence encodes CASAGSASGEKLFF.